The clone carrying this T cell receptor beta chain has at least ten counts. The antigen remains undetermined. The CDR3 totals 15 residues. Germline CDR1 is MNHEY and CDR2 is SMNVEV (reference sequence). Trimming cost V 0 bases and J 4 bases; bases outside gene matches: 0. The data are from a study of T cell repertoires in cytomegalovirus infection. For the study at large: Public TCR beta signatures indicated both CMV infection and matching HLA type. Whole-study results and caveats: Cumulative frequency (of public TCR beta family members) identified carriers of CMV plus the relevant HLA.

TCRdb re-analysed the reads in MiXCR, keeping a single row per CDR3 protein. The table records roughly 640,000 distinct CDR3 sequences, about 24% of them present only once. This TCR came from a human donor in good health (CMV status not recorded). Some clones in this sample may be carry-over from other donors' samples. Sample: CD8+ T cells from PBMCs. The rearrangement uses TRBV27 and TRBJ1-5; 10 positions agree with TRBD1. As DNA, the CDR3 is TGTGCCAGCAGTTTATCGGGACAGGGGAATCAGCCCCAGCATTTT. Its translation: CASSLSGQGNQPQHF.